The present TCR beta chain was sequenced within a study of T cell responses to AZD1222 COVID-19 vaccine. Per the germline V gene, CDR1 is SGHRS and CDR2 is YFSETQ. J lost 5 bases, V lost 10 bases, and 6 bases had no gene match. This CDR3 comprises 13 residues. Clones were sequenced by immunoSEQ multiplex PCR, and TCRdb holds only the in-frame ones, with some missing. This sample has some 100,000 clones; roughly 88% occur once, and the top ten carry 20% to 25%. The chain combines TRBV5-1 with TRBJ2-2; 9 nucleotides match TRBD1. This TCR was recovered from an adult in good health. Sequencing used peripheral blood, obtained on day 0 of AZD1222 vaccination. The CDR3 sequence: CAAGTGQTGELFF. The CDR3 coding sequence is TGCGCCGCCGGGACAGGGCAAACCGGGGAGCTGTTTTTT.